These 22 T cell receptor beta chains were all obtained from the same sample, sequenced in a study of blood T cells in healthy people across ages. Through a sample-barcoded 5' primer and a J-beta primer mix, a second PCR was run for roughly 6 to 11 cycles. MiXCR, applied by TCRdb to the 5' RACE reads, yields one record per CDR3 protein. The table shows just under 750,000 distinct CDR3 sequences, with 22% occurring only once. Sequences were obtained from blood. The receptors originated from a man between 65 and 85 years old in good health.

This clonotype was counted between two and nine times. The chain links TRBV6-6 to TRBJ2-4; 8 nucleotides agree with TRBD1. V dropped 6 bases and J dropped 7; count of bases not matched to a gene: 8. The CDR3 runs 14 residues. The germline V gene encodes CDR1 MNHNY and CDR2 SVGAGI (reference sequence). The CDR3: CASSLSDRGNIQYF. The CDR3 nucleotides are TGTGCCAGCAGCCTATCCGACAGGGGCAACATTCAGTACTTC.

This clonotype has more than one count but fewer than ten. The rearrangement joins TRBV20-1 to TRBJ1-2; no reliable D call. Germline V gene data show CDR1 as DFQATT and CDR2 as SNEGSKA (reference sequence). The CDR3 length is 14 residues. V gave up 6 bases and J gave up 4 bases, with 18 bases separating them. Here the CDR3 DNA reads TGCAGTGCCTTCGCTGGACTGAGACCCTATGGCTACACCTTC. It yields the protein CSAFAGLRPYGYTF.

In the case of this clonotype: No conserved phenylalanine or tryptophan ends this CDR3, so it is likely a read error. The chain couples TRBV4-1 to TRBJ1-1; no firm D call. Germline lookup yields CDR1 MGHRA and CDR2 YSYEKL. There are 13 residues in the CDR3. V was trimmed by 4 bases and J by 3 bases, leaving 9 bases between them. CDR3 in DNA: TGCGCCAGCAGCCTCAACTGGGACACTGAAGCTTTCTCT. Translating gives CASSLNWDTEAFS.

The rearrangement uses TRBV28 and TRBJ2-5, with TRBD1 as a possible D gene (6 bases). Germline V gene data show CDR1 as MDHEN and CDR2 as SYDVKM. Trimming removed 2 bases at V and 4 bases at J, with 11 bases between. The CDR3 is 14 residues long. The chain's CDR3 is CASSLEQGRETQYF. CDR3 coding DNA: TGTGCCAGCAGTTTAGAACAGGGTCGAGAGACCCAGTACTTC.

The chain links TRBV7-9 to TRBJ2-5; 11 bases line up with TRBD2. The DNA end is a closer match to TRBJ2-1, so the J assignment may be wrong. This CDR3 contains 14 residues. From germline, CDR1 is SEHNR and CDR2 FQNEAQ (reference sequence). DNA of the CDR3: TGTGCCAGCAGGAATAGCGGGGGGGCAAATGAGCAGTTCTTC. It codes for CASRNSGGANEQFF.

The chain recombines TRBV24-1 with TRBJ2-1; D not certain. Germline lookup yields CDR1 KGHDR and CDR2 SFDVKD. The CDR3 is made up of 11 amino acids. V shed 10 bases and J shed 4 bases, with 7 bases lying between them. The chain's CDR3 is CATTAYNEQFF. DNA of the CDR3: TGTGCCACTACAGCGTACAATGAGCAGTTCTTC.

On this clonotype itself: A read error is likely, as this CDR3 ends without the conserved phenylalanine or tryptophan. Here the CDR3 DNA reads TGTGCCAGCACCGATCTATGGGACAGAGAAAAGCAGTACGTC. This codes for CASTDLWDREKQYV. The J gene is TRBJ2-5, the V gene TRBV2; TRBD1 agrees at 7 bases. Germline CDR1 is SNHLY and CDR2 is FYNNEI. CDR3 length: 14 amino acids. V trimming: 7 bases; J trimming: 11 bases; junction bases outside the gene matches: 16.

The V call is TRBV30, the J call TRBJ1-6; D remains unclear. V gave up 2 bases and J gave up 10 bases, with 12 bases separating them. CDR3 size: 13 residues. Germline V gives CDR1 GTSNPN, CDR2 SVGIG (reference sequence). Written as DNA, the CDR3 is TGTGCCTGGAGTAGTAAGGGCGCCTCACCCCTCCACTTT. Its protein is CAWSSKGASPLHF.

This clonotype was observed a few times. The rearrangement uses TRBV28 and TRBJ2-5, with D perhaps matching TRBD2 (6 bases). The DNA end favors TRBJ2-1, so the J call may be wrong. Looked up from germline, CDR1 is MDHEN and CDR2 is SYDVKM. This CDR3 contains 15 residues. The DNA of the CDR3 is TGTGCCAGCGGGCTTGATGGCGGGGCCTACAATGAGCAGTTCTTC. This gives the protein CASGLDGGAYNEQFF.

V usage is TRBV7-6 and J usage is TRBJ2-1, with D unresolved. Germline V gene sequence: CDR1 SGHVS, CDR2 FNYEAQ. V was trimmed by 1 base and J by 3 bases, leaving 10 bases between them. This CDR3 spans 15 amino acids. The CDR3 sequence is CASSLVGGIYNEQFF. The CDR3 DNA follows: TGTGCCAGCAGCTTAGTTGGCGGTATCTACAATGAGCAGTTCTTC.

This clonotype came up a few times. This sequence joins TRBV29-1 and TRBJ2-2; D not certain. The ends were cut back, 5 bases at V and 6 bases at J, with 22 bases in the middle. Per the germline V gene, CDR1 is SQVTM and CDR2 is ANQGSEA. The CDR3 totals 16 residues. Here the CDR3 reads CSVLDSTRSVAGELFF. The CDR3 DNA follows: TGCAGCGTTCTTGACTCCACAAGGTCAGTCGCCGGGGAGCTGTTTTTT.

In its sample, this clonotype was seen a few times. The rearrangement links TRBV12-3 or TRBV12-4 to TRBJ1-5, with a possible D match to TRBD1 (5 bases). This CDR3 has 14 amino acids. With 6 bases removed from V and 6 bases from J, the gap between germline ends came to 15 bases. DNA for the CDR3: TGTGCCAGCAGCGAATCGGGGGGAAGTCAGCCCCAGCATTTT. It encodes CASSESGGSQPQHF.

This clonotype was picked up a small number of times. The chain couples TRBV29-1 to TRBJ2-1; TRBD1 agrees at 7 bases. The CDR3 covers 13 residues. V lost 3 bases, J lost 8 bases, and 7 bases stayed unmatched. Germline V lookup: CDR1 SQVTM, CDR2 ANQGSEA. The CDR3 coding sequence is TGCAGCGTTGAGAGGCAGGGGGTCTATGAGCAGTTCTTC. Translated: CSVERQGVYEQFF.

The chain combines TRBV28 with TRBJ1-5; 9 positions match TRBD1. CDR3 length: 13 residues. With 10 bases clipped from V and 7 bases from J, the junction kept 8 bases outside the gene matches. CDR1 and CDR2 (germline): MDHEN, SYDVKM. CDR3 sequence reads: CATTTGGKQPQHF. The DNA of the CDR3 is TGTGCCACCACGACAGGGGGAAAGCAGCCCCAGCATTTT.

This clonotype has just one count. One junction end does not reproduce the germline sequence, and a read error may be involved. V usage is TRBV10-3 and J usage is TRBJ2-2; the D gene could be TRBD1 or TRBD2 (6 bases each). The CDR3 runs to 17 residues. CDR1 and CDR2 from the germline V gene are ENHRY and SYGVKD. The chain's CDR3 is CAISESAPGANTGELLF. CDR3 nucleotide sequence: TGTGCCATCAGTGAGAGCGCTCCGGGGGCCAACACCGGGGAGCTGCTTTTT.

This clonotype was seen a handful of times. The rearrangement uses TRBV4-2 and TRBJ1-1, with D unclear. Germline assignment: CDR1 LGHNA and CDR2 YNFKEQ. The V end lost 0 bases, the J end lost 4 bases, and 12 bases lay between the germline ends. The CDR3 totals 15 residues. Written as DNA, the CDR3 is TGTGCCAGCAGCCAAGATCCGGGCGGGAGCACTGAAGCTTTCTTT. This gives the protein CASSQDPGGSTEAFF.

This clonotype was counted at least ten times. This chain connects TRBV6-6 to TRBJ1-4; D gene unclear. Looked up from germline, CDR1 is MNHNY and CDR2 is SVGAGI (reference sequence). Between the trimmed V and J ends, which lost 8 bases and 8 bases, there was a span of 6 bases. This CDR3 comprises 10 residues. This CDR3 is CASGTEKLFF. CDR3 nucleotide sequence: TGTGCCAGCGGAACAGAAAAACTGTTTTTT.

The chain joins TRBV5-1 to TRBJ2-5, with 8 positions matching TRBD1. TRBJ2-1 matches the DNA end more closely, so the J call is doubtful. The CDR3 contains 15 residues. Germline values: CDR1 SGHRS, CDR2 YFSETQ. CDR3 in DNA: TGCGCCAGCAGCTTGGGGACAGGGTCGGTCAATGAGCAGTTCTTC. Its translation is CASSLGTGSVNEQFF.

The sample holds a few counts of this clonotype. The gene calls are TRBV10-2 and TRBJ2-7; no firm D call. The CDR3 length is 15 residues. Between the trimmed V and J ends, which lost 1 base and 2 bases, there was a span of 12 bases. The germline CDR1 and CDR2 sequences are WSHSY and SAAADI. CDR3 DNA sequence: TGCGCCAGCAGTGAGTTGCAGACACCGCCCTACGAGCAGTACTTC. Its protein product is CASSELQTPPYEQYF.

The chain combines TRBV12-3 or TRBV12-4 with TRBJ2-7; D may be TRBD2 (6 bases). The J call may be faulty, since TRBJ2-1 better matches the DNA end. The CDR3 spans 14 residues. The CDR3 DNA reads TGTGCCAGCAGTTTTAGCGGAAATAACAATGAGCAGTTCTTC. Protein product: CASSFSGNNNEQFF.

This clonotype has just a few counts. The chain uses TRBV15 and TRBJ2-6, with D unresolved. The V gene lost 5 bases and the J gene lost 0 bases, with 14 bases spanning the gap. The CDR3 covers 17 residues. Germline V gene lookup returns CDR1 LNHNV and CDR2 YYDKDF (reference sequence). This CDR3 reads CATSPRVGSSGANVLTF. CDR3 DNA: TGTGCCACCAGCCCTCGGGTCGGTAGCTCTGGGGCCAACGTCCTGACTTTC.

On this clonotype: A read error is likely, as this CDR3 ends without the conserved phenylalanine or tryptophan. This chain joins TRBV29-1 and TRBJ2-1; D is perhaps TRBD1 or TRBD2 (5 bases each). The germline gives CDR1 SQVTM, CDR2 ANQGSEA. This CDR3 comprises 13 residues. Trimming shortened V by 5 bases and J by 6 bases, and 14 bases separated the two germline ends. This CDR3 is CSVRIGGLNEQFL. The DNA for the CDR3 is TGCAGCGTTCGGATTGGGGGTCTCAATGAGCAGTTCTTG.